This T cell receptor beta chain was sequenced for a study of T cells in Graves' hyperthyroidism and ophthalmopathy. Between the trimmed V and J ends, which lost 1 base and 0 bases, there was a span of 3 bases. The CDR3 loop spans 12 amino acids. CDR1 is GTSNPN, CDR2 SVGIG, per germline (reference sequence). It was RNA transcripts that yielded the amplified TCR beta CDR3 regions. A set of HTBI primers served as the primers for a first-round RT-PCR of the TCR CDR3. Using its own MiXCR run on the multiplex PCR reads, TCRdb lists one record per CDR3 protein. Altogether a few hundred thousand distinct CDR3 sequences are present, less than 25% being singletons, with the ten largest covering around a quarter.

The TCR originated in a man between 18 and 29 years old with Graves' hyperthyroidism. The V call is TRBV30, the J call TRBJ1-1; D is unresolved. Sequencing used blood. The CDR3 spells CAWSGVNTEAFF. The CDR3 nucleotides are TGTGCCTGGAGTGGGGTGAACACTGAAGCTTTCTTT.